Described below is a single TCR beta chain sequence and its context. Its antigen remains unidentified. This clone may be a read error of a much larger clone one base away. Treg sorting used a CD4+CD25+CD127-/low gate. TCRdb re-derived calls from the 5' RACE reads in MiXCR, one entry per CDR3 protein. The data contain 46,000 or so distinct CDR3 sequences, 22% of them singletons. Study results and limitations: Greatest tumor Treg TCR overlap was with tumor naive CD4+ cells. The TCR gene usage of tumor memory CD4+ T cells clustered together with blood and lymph node memory CD4+ cells and with lymph node naive CD4+ cells.

The length of the CDR3 is 15 residues. The germline CDR1 and CDR2 sequences are SGHNT and YYREEE (reference sequence). This clonotype originated in a female donor with breast cancer. The chain carries TRBV5-4 and TRBJ1-6; 7 nucleotides agree with TRBD1. Specimen: Tregs sorted from a lymph node. This chain's CDR3 is CASSLDRGYSSPLHF. CDR3 nucleotide sequence: TGTGCCAGCAGCTTGGACAGGGGTTATAGTTCACCCCTCCACTTT.